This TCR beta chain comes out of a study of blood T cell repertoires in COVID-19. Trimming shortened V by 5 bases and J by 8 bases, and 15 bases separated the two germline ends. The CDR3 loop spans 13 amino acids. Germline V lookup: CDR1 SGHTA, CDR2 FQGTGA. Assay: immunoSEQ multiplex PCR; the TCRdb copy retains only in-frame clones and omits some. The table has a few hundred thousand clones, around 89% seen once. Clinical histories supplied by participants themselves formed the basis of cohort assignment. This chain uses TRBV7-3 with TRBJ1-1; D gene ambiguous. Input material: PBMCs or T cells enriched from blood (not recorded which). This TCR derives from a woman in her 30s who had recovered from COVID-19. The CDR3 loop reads CASSLSPPGEAFF. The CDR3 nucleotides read TGTGCCAGCAGCCTCAGCCCTCCCGGGGAAGCTTTCTTT. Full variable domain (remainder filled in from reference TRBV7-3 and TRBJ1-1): GAGVSQTPSNKVTEKGKYVELRCDPISGHTALYWYRQSLGQGPEFLIYFQGTGAADDSGLPNDRFFAVRPEGSVSTLKIQRTERGDSAVYLCASSLSPPGEAFFGQGTRLTVV.